The clone carrying this TCR beta chain was seen only once. This sample was included in a study of cytomegalovirus exposure and HLA in healthy donors. The germline V gene encodes CDR1 SGHNT and CDR2 YENEEA. This CDR3 is built from 13 residues. V was pared by 2 bases and J by 0 bases, with 5 bases between. A multiplex PCR was run with 60 Vbeta primers and 13 Jbeta primers. Measured with immunoSEQ multiplex PCR; TCRdb has only the in-frame clones, and not every one. Of some 150,000 clones detected, roughly 80% appear once; the ten largest clones hold roughly 1.4%. Sequenced sample: PBMCs. The chain couples TRBV11-3 to TRBJ2-7; D ambiguous. This TCR came from a man aged 35 to 55 in good health and CMV-seronegative. This CDR3 reads CASSLRGSYEQYF. DNA of the CDR3: TGTGCCAGCAGCTTAAGAGGCTCCTACGAGCAGTACTTC.